Presented here are 10 T cell receptor beta chains from one specimen sequenced in a study of blood T cell repertoires in COVID-19. Only in-frame clones appear in the TCRdb table, and some are missing; sequencing was by immunoSEQ multiplex PCR. Here the sample spans 140,000 to 150,000 clones, around 81% being singletons. Sequenced input: peripheral blood. The receptors here all came from a human donor in a cohort sampled during active COVID-19.

The V call is TRBV7-3, the J call TRBJ2-5, with 11 bases matching TRBD2. The CDR3 is 14 residues long. Germline CDR1 is SGHTA and CDR2 is FQGTGA. V trimming: 4 bases; J trimming: 4 bases; junction bases outside the gene matches: 2. The CDR3 region has the DNA TGTGCCAGCAGCTCCGGACTAGCGGGAGAGACCCAGTACTTC. It encodes CASSSGLAGETQYF.

The V call is TRBV7-2, the J call TRBJ2-2, with 9 bases fitting TRBD2. Germline V CDR1 and CDR2: SGHTA, FQGNSA. V lost 1 base, J lost 6 bases, and 6 bases stayed unmatched. The CDR3 has 16 residues. In nucleotides, the CDR3 is TGTGCCAGCAGCTTAGGGGCGGGAGGGGTGGCCGGGGAGCTGTTTTTT. Its protein is CASSLGAGGVAGELFF.

This chain connects TRBV7-3 to TRBJ1-1; TRBD1 agrees at 8 bases. From germline, CDR1 is SGHTA and CDR2 FQGTGA. The CDR3 extends over 15 amino acids. The ends lost 5 bases at V and 0 bases at J; junction bases unmatched: 5. The CDR3 bases are TGTGCCAGCAGCATGACAGGGGCCGTGAACACTGAAGCTTTCTTT. Amino acid sequence: CASSMTGAVNTEAFF.

This rearrangement joins TRBV7-2 to TRBJ2-1; weak D call: TRBD2 (6 bases). V was pared by 4 bases and J by 4 bases, with 14 bases between. The CDR3 is made up of 15 amino acids. The germline V gene encodes CDR1 SGHTA and CDR2 FQGNSA. CDR3 nucleotides: TGTGCCAGCAGCTACCGACCGGGAGTGTACAATGAGCAGTTCTTC. Its protein is CASSYRPGVYNEQFF.

In its sample, this clone was seen a few times. The V call is TRBV5-4, the J call TRBJ2-7; 12 nucleotides match TRBD2. There are 13 residues in the CDR3. The germline gives CDR1 SGHNT, CDR2 YYREEE (reference sequence). After removal of 4 bases from V and 7 bases from J, the junction contained 3 bases not matched to a gene. The CDR3 region is CASSMTSGGEQYF. The CDR3, as DNA: TGTGCCAGCAGCATGACTAGCGGGGGAGAGCAGTACTTC. The full variable domain, its missing parts supplied by reference TRBV5-4 and TRBJ2-7, is ETGVTQSPTHLIKTRGQQVTLRCSSQSGHNTVSWYQQALGQGPQFIFQYYREEENGRGNFPPRFSGLQFPNYSSELNVNALELDDSALYLCASSMTSGGEQYFGPGTRLTVT.

This clone was recorded a few times. The rearrangement joins TRBV7-9 to TRBJ2-6; 7 bases fit TRBD1. The CDR3 sequence is 17 residues long. With 7 bases clipped from V and 0 bases from J, the junction kept 9 bases outside the gene matches. Germline assignment: CDR1 SEHNR and CDR2 FQNEAQ (reference sequence). This CDR3 reads CASNVGGAPSGANVLTF. CDR3 in DNA: TGTGCCAGCAACGTAGGGGGCGCCCCCTCTGGGGCCAACGTCCTGACTTTC.

This sequence joins TRBV19 and TRBJ2-7; maybe TRBD1 (5 bases). Looked up from germline, CDR1 is LNHDA and CDR2 is SQIVND (reference sequence). The CDR3 is made up of 12 amino acids. The germline V and J ends were trimmed by 5 bases and 3 bases, with 8 bases remaining between them. CDR3 coding DNA: TGTGCCAGTAGTTTCACAGGCTACGAGCAGTACTTC. The encoded protein is CASSFTGYEQYF. The full variable domain, its missing parts supplied by reference TRBV19 and TRBJ2-7, is DGGITQSPKYLFRKEGQNVTLSCEQNLNHDAMYWYRQDPGQGLRLIYYSQIVNDFQKGDIAEGYSVSREKKESFPLTVTSAQKNPTAFYLCASSFTGYEQYFGPGTRLTVT.

V is TRBV2 and J is TRBJ2-5; D possibly corresponds to TRBD1 (6 bases). The CDR3 covers 13 residues. V dropped 10 bases and J dropped 5 bases, with 17 bases sitting between them. From germline, CDR1 is SNHLY and CDR2 FYNNEI. In DNA form, the CDR3 reads TGTGCCACCTTACAGGGAACTTCCGAGACCCAGTACTTC. As protein: CATLQGTSETQYF.

This clone was counted between two and nine times. The chain joins TRBV2 to TRBJ1-5; possibly TRBD1 for D (5 bases). Trimming removed 3 bases from V and 3 bases from J, with 9 bases in between. CDR3 size: 14 residues. CDR1 and CDR2 (germline): SNHLY, FYNNEI. The CDR3 spells CASSEQGSNQPQHF. Written as DNA, the CDR3 is TGTGCCAGCAGTGAGCAGGGATCCAATCAGCCCCAGCATTTT.

The chain carries TRBV6-4 and TRBJ2-5, with 7 positions matching TRBD1. The V gene's germline CDR1 is MRHNA and CDR2 SNTAGT. This CDR3 is 17 amino acids long. V was pared by 2 bases and J by 2 bases, with 11 bases of the junction left unmatched. The CDR3 is CASSDRGRGEDQETQYF. CDR3 nucleotides: TGTGCCAGCAGTGACAGGGGGCGAGGGGAAGATCAAGAGACCCAGTACTTC.